The next 31 T cell receptor beta chains were all read from a single sample in a study of identical twins. TCRdb redid the calling of the 5' RACE reads with MiXCR, one entry per CDR3 protein. This table holds 220,000 or so distinct CDR3 sequences, around 7% found once. These same records also appear under a second study, on yellow fever vaccine responses in identical twins.

The sequencing input was memory (CD45RO+) T cells sorted from blood. The receptors shown here come from a young woman in good health.

This clonotype showed up many times. The V and J genes are TRBV7-9 and TRBJ2-2; D remains unclear. V was clipped by 0 bases and J by 1 base, with 9 bases between them. The V gene's germline CDR1 is SEHNR and CDR2 FQNEAQ (reference sequence). The CDR3 runs 16 residues. In DNA form, the CDR3 reads TGTGCCAGCAGCTTAGCGCTGTCCGTGAACACCGGGGAGCTGTTTTTT. Translating gives CASSLALSVNTGELFF. Supplemented by reference TRBV7-9 and TRBJ2-2, the full variable domain reads DTGVSQNPRHKITKRGQNVTFRCDPISEHNRLYWYRQTLGQGPEFLTYFQNEAQLEKSRLLSDRFSAERPKGSFSTLEIQRTEQGDSAMYLCASSLALSVNTGELFFGEGSRLTVL.

The J gene is TRBJ1-6, the V gene TRBV5-1, with 7 nucleotides matching TRBD1. V shed 0 bases, J shed 7 bases, and the junction held 1 base outside the gene matches. Germline V lookup: CDR1 SGHRS, CDR2 YFSETQ. The CDR3 contains 14 residues. In DNA, the CDR3 is TGCGCCAGCAGCTTGGAGACAGGGAATTCACCCCTCCACTTT. As protein: CASSLETGNSPLHF.

This clonotype was detected ten times or more. The rearrangement links TRBV12-3 or TRBV12-4 to TRBJ1-1, with D tentatively TRBD1 (6 bases). Between the trimmed V and J ends, which lost 6 bases and 6 bases, there was a span of 20 bases. The CDR3 loop spans 15 amino acids. For the CDR3, the DNA is TGTGCCAGCAGGAGGGGGGGACACATGATGGCTGAAGCTTTCTTT. Amino acid sequence: CASRRGGHMMAEAFF.

This chain links TRBV7-9 with TRBJ2-5; no reliable D call. The CDR3 is 14 residues long. Germline CDR1 is SEHNR and CDR2 is FQNEAQ (reference sequence). Trimming left V 0 bases short and J 4 bases short, with 9 bases between. The CDR3 DNA sequence: TGTGCCAGCAGCTTAGCGGCAACGGGAGAGACCCAGTACTTC. This codes for CASSLAATGETQYF. Based on the CDR3 plus reference TRBV7-9 and TRBJ2-5, the full variable domain is DTGVSQNPRHKITKRGQNVTFRCDPISEHNRLYWYRQTLGQGPEFLTYFQNEAQLEKSRLLSDRFSAERPKGSFSTLEIQRTEQGDSAMYLCASSLAATGETQYFGPGTRLLVL.

This clonotype was detected many times. The gene calls are TRBV29-1 and TRBJ2-3; D not certain. Trimming pared 0 bases from V and 1 base from J, leaving 8 bases between. This CDR3 contains 14 residues. CDR1 is SQVTM, CDR2 ANQGSEA, per germline. The CDR3 nucleotides read TGCAGCGTTGAAGATCGTGCAGGCACAGATACGCAGTATTTT. As protein: CSVEDRAGTDTQYF.

This clonotype showed up just a few times. The J gene is TRBJ2-7, the V gene TRBV12-3 or TRBV12-4, with 9 bases identical to TRBD1. The CDR3 covers 14 residues. The V gene end was trimmed by 7 bases and the J gene end by 4 bases; junction bases not matched to a gene: 8. CDR3 DNA: TGTGCCAGCAACGGACAGGGGAGCGTGTACGAGCAGTACTTC. This sequence encodes CASNGQGSVYEQYF.

The sample holds many counts of this clonotype. The chain carries TRBV29-1 and TRBJ1-1, with TRBD1 as a possible D gene (5 bases). Germline V gives CDR1 SQVTM, CDR2 ANQGSEA. Trimming took off 8 bases at V and 1 base at J, with 8 bases between the two ends. This CDR3 contains 11 residues. CDR3 protein: CSTGGNTEAFF. CDR3 nucleotides: TGCAGCACAGGAGGGAACACTGAAGCTTTCTTT.

In its sample, this clonotype was seen many times. The chain recombines TRBV4-1 with TRBJ2-5, with 12 bases lining up with TRBD1. V was pared by 4 bases and J by 5 bases, with 14 bases of the junction left unmatched. Looked up from germline, CDR1 is MGHRA and CDR2 is YSYEKL. CDR3 length: 18 residues. The CDR3 bases are TGCGCCAGCAGCCCTTTGGGGACAGGGGGCGATAATCGGGAGACCCAGTACTTC. It encodes CASSPLGTGGDNRETQYF.

The gene calls are TRBV13 and TRBJ2-1; D possibly corresponds to TRBD2 (6 bases). With 4 bases removed from V and 3 bases from J, the gap between germline ends came to 7 bases. Germline V gene sequence: CDR1 PRHDT, CDR2 FYEKMQ (reference sequence). The CDR3 covers 13 residues. CDR3 sequence: CASSSGDYNEQFF. As DNA, the CDR3 is TGTGCCAGCAGCTCGGGGGACTACAATGAGCAGTTCTTC.

This clonotype was detected many times. The V and J genes are TRBV11-2 and TRBJ2-1, with D possibly TRBD2 on 6 matching bases. Germline lookup yields CDR1 SGHAT and CDR2 FQNNGV. The V end lost 0 bases, the J end lost 4 bases, and 10 bases lay between the germline ends. The CDR3 length is 15 residues. In DNA, the CDR3 is TGTGCCAGCAGCTTAGACGGCGGGATTTACAATGAGCAGTTCTTC. As protein: CASSLDGGIYNEQFF.

Only a few counts were recorded for this clonotype. This sequence joins TRBV3-1 and TRBJ2-3; perhaps TRBD2 as D (7 bases). The CDR3 loop spans 16 amino acids. Germline V gene sequence: CDR1 LGHDT, CDR2 YNNKEL (reference sequence). V was shortened by 5 bases and J by 0 bases, with 15 bases between the two germline ends. The CDR3 protein is CASSSRRGGSTDTQYF. The CDR3 DNA follows: TGTGCCAGCAGCTCCCGGAGGGGGGGGAGCACAGATACGCAGTATTTT.

This clonotype was seen more than once but under ten times. The rearrangement uses TRBV5-6 and TRBJ2-3; TRBD2 is a possible D gene (5 bases). The CDR3 consists of 16 residues. Germline V lookup: CDR1 SGHDT, CDR2 YYEEEE. Trimming took 1 base from V and 4 from J, leaving 16 bases between them. CDR3 sequence reads: CASSLYIRTFSDTQYF. Here the CDR3 DNA reads TGTGCCAGCAGCTTGTATATTAGGACTTTCTCAGATACGCAGTATTTT.

This clonotype was detected ten times or more. The chain uses TRBV4-1 and TRBJ2-3, with 15 bases fitting TRBD2. J lost 5 bases, V lost 4 bases, and 4 bases had no gene match. CDR1 is MGHRA and CDR2 is YSYEKL in the germline V gene. The CDR3 is made up of 16 amino acids. CDR3 in DNA: TGCGCCAGCAGCCCAAGGACTAGCGGGAGGGTAGATACGCAGTATTTT. Translation gives CASSPRTSGRVDTQYF.

This clonotype was detected only a few times. As DNA, the CDR3 is TGTGCCAGCAACACATGGACGGGGGGCTACACCTTC. This codes for CASNTWTGGYTF. The genes are TRBV28 and TRBJ1-2; unclear D gene. Trimming took off 7 bases at V and 8 bases at J, with 14 bases between the two ends. This CDR3 has 12 amino acids. Germline values: CDR1 MDHEN, CDR2 SYDVKM.

This clonotype was seen ten or more times. This chain uses TRBV7-6 with TRBJ2-7, with D possibly TRBD2 on 5 matching bases. Germline-derived CDR1 and CDR2 are SGHVS and FNYEAQ. V dropped 5 bases and J dropped 3 bases, with 11 bases sitting between them. CDR3 length: 13 amino acids. The CDR3, as DNA: TGTGCCAGCAGCCTAGAGGGAAACTACGAGCAGTACTTC. It specifies CASSLEGNYEQYF.

This clonotype was detected ten times or more. This chain links TRBV29-1 with TRBJ2-5; a weak D match, TRBD1 (6 bases). CDR1 is SQVTM and CDR2 is ANQGSEA in the germline V gene. The CDR3 has 13 residues. Trimming took off 7 bases at V and 1 base at J, with 13 bases between the two ends. CDR3: CSGGRAGQETQYF. The CDR3 DNA is TGCAGCGGGGGGCGAGCAGGCCAAGAGACCCAGTACTTC.

This clonotype was counted ten times or more. This chain joins TRBV7-9 and TRBJ2-5, with 8 bases fitting TRBD2. Germline-derived CDR1 and CDR2 are SEHNR and FQNEAQ (reference sequence). CDR3 length: 14 residues. V shed 2 bases and J 8 bases; nucleotides not matched to a gene: 7. Here the CDR3 reads CASSLSAGDPTQYF. As DNA, the CDR3 is TGTGCCAGCAGCTTATCAGCGGGGGATCCTACCCAGTACTTC.

This clonotype has at least ten counts. V and J are TRBV28 and TRBJ2-2, with 8 nucleotides matching TRBD2. J lost 4 bases, V lost 6 bases, and 4 bases had no gene match. The germline V gene encodes CDR1 MDHEN and CDR2 SYDVKM. The CDR3 sequence is 14 residues long. The CDR3 loop reads CASSRRGGTGELFF. CDR3 bases: TGTGCCAGCAGCCGCCGGGGGGGCACCGGGGAGCTGTTTTTT.

The V gene is TRBV5-1, the J gene TRBJ2-3, with 9 bases that match TRBD2. The germline gives CDR1 SGHRS, CDR2 YFSETQ. The CDR3 is made up of 16 amino acids. The junction had 5 bases not matched to a gene; V was cut back by 2 bases and J by 1 base. CDR3 nucleotide sequence: TGCGCCAGCAGCTTTCCCGGGACTAGCCGCACAGATACGCAGTATTTT. This gives the protein CASSFPGTSRTDTQYF.

This clonotype was observed a few times. The V call is TRBV27, the J call TRBJ2-1, with 9 bases lining up with TRBD1. The CDR3 contains 16 residues. V lost 10 bases, J lost 4 bases, and 14 bases stayed unmatched. The V gene's germline CDR1 is MNHEY and CDR2 SMNVEV (reference sequence). CDR3 sequence reads: CATKRTAGTGYNEQFF. The DNA of the CDR3 is TGTGCCACCAAAAGGACCGCCGGGACAGGGTACAATGAGCAGTTCTTC.

This clonotype has ten or more counts. This chain uses TRBV3-1 with TRBJ1-1; D unclear. CDR1 and CDR2 (germline): LGHDT, YNNKEL (reference sequence). V lost 2 bases to trimming and J lost 6 bases, with 16 bases between them. CDR3 length: 15 amino acids. The CDR3: CASSQMGLGGAEAFF. As DNA, the CDR3 is TGTGCCAGCAGCCAAATGGGGTTAGGTGGCGCTGAAGCTTTCTTT. Combining the CDR3 with reference TRBV3-1 and TRBJ1-1 gives the whole variable domain DTAVSQTPKYLVTQMGNDKSIKCEQNLGHDTMYWYKQDSKKFLKIMFSYNNKELIINETVPNRFSPKSPDKAHLNLHINSLELGDSAVYFCASSQMGLGGAEAFFGQGTRLTVV.

This clonotype was recorded a few times. The chain couples TRBV28 to TRBJ2-5; D is possibly TRBD1 or TRBD2 (5 bases each). The V and J ends lost 4 bases and 1 base respectively, with 10 bases between them. Germline V gene data show CDR1 as MDHEN and CDR2 as SYDVKM. CDR3 size: 14 residues. CDR3 amino acids: CASSSSGTQETQYF. CDR3 coding DNA: TGTGCCAGCAGTTCCTCCGGGACCCAAGAGACCCAGTACTTC.

This clonotype was detected only a few times. The chain carries TRBV5-1 and TRBJ2-1; 12 positions agree with TRBD1. Germline V CDR1 and CDR2: SGHRS, YFSETQ. The CDR3 runs to 16 residues. The V segment lost 4 bases and the J segment 7 bases; nucleotides outside the gene matches: 9. The CDR3 nucleotides read TGCGCCAGCAGCGCGGGGACAGGGGGCTTTGGGAATGAGCAGTTCTTC. It is translated as CASSAGTGGFGNEQFF.

This clonotype was counted many times. The CDR3 loop is CASRAADNYNEQFF. The DNA of the CDR3 is TGTGCCAGCAGGGCAGCGGATAACTACAATGAGCAGTTCTTC. This chain connects TRBV6-1 to TRBJ2-1; D is possibly TRBD2 (5 bases). The CDR3 is made up of 14 amino acids. CDR1 is MNHNS and CDR2 is SASEGT in the germline V gene. V was cut by 6 bases and J by 3 bases, with 12 bases left in between.

Only a few counts were recorded for this clonotype. The J gene is TRBJ2-6, the V gene TRBV6-9; TRBD1 agrees at 8 bases. The CDR3 totals 18 residues. Germline loops: CDR1 MNHGY, CDR2 SVAAGI. Losses at the gene ends were 2 bases for V and 0 bases for J; bases not matched to a gene: 6. This chain's CDR3 is CASSYDRGPPSGANVLTF. The CDR3 DNA sequence: TGTGCCAGCAGTTATGACAGGGGACCTCCCTCTGGGGCCAACGTCCTGACTTTC.

The chain couples TRBV11-3 to TRBJ1-1; D might be TRBD1 (5 bases). Looked up from germline, CDR1 is SGHNT and CDR2 is YENEEA. The CDR3 extends over 17 amino acids. The germline V and J ends were trimmed by 5 bases and 0 bases, with 19 bases remaining between them. The CDR3 coding sequence is TGTGCCAGCAGCCCGCCGGAGGGGTGGGGGGTGAACACTGAAGCTTTCTTT. Its translation: CASSPPEGWGVNTEAFF.

This clonotype was observed a few times. The rearrangement joins TRBV3-1 to TRBJ2-5; no clear D. Germline assignment: CDR1 LGHDT and CDR2 YNNKEL (reference sequence). There are 16 residues in the CDR3. The V and J ends lost 5 bases and 0 bases respectively, with 16 bases between them. CDR3 sequence reads: CASSSRTSAYQETQYF. Here the CDR3 DNA reads TGTGCCAGCAGCTCCCGAACGAGCGCCTACCAAGAGACCCAGTACTTC.

V and J are TRBV7-9 and TRBJ2-3; TRBD1 or TRBD2 may be the D gene (5 bases each). V lost 7 bases, J lost 7 bases, and 18 bases lay in between. Per germline, CDR1 SEHNR and CDR2 FQNEAQ (reference sequence). This CDR3 is 14 amino acids long. As DNA, the CDR3 is TGTGCCAGCAACATAAATTATGGGACGAATACGCAGTATTTT. Translating it yields CASNINYGTNTQYF.

This clonotype has ten or more counts. The V and J genes are TRBV18 and TRBJ2-3, with D perhaps matching TRBD1 (6 bases). This CDR3 has 15 residues. V was cut by 2 bases and J by 7 bases, with 16 bases left in between. Germline CDR1 is KGHSH and CDR2 is LQKENI. CDR3 DNA: TGTGCCAGCTCACCAAGGACAGTGGCAAGAAATACGCAGTATTTT. This gives the protein CASSPRTVARNTQYF.

This clonotype was counted ten times or more. This rearrangement joins TRBV20-1 to TRBJ2-1, with D maybe TRBD2 (6 bases). V shed 2 bases and J shed 5 bases, with 16 bases lying between them. The CDR3 has 15 amino acids. CDR1 is DFQATT, CDR2 SNEGSKA, per germline (reference sequence). CDR3 protein: CSARYRLVSDNEQFF. DNA for the CDR3: TGCAGTGCTAGATATCGACTAGTGAGCGACAATGAGCAGTTCTTC.

This clonotype was seen ten or more times. The chain couples TRBV12-3 or TRBV12-4 to TRBJ2-7, with 9 bases fitting TRBD2. The CDR3 has 14 residues. J lost 3 bases, V lost 8 bases, and 8 bases had no gene match. Here the CDR3 DNA reads TGTGCCAGCGGTAAGCGGGAGGCACTCTACGAGCAGTACTTC. Translation: CASGKREALYEQYF.